The clone carrying this TCR beta chain appeared many times. Its target is unknown. These data are taken from a study of T cells in Graves' hyperthyroidism and ophthalmopathy. Study-level findings and limits: Ophthalmopathy was identified by the model a median 6.5 months ahead of onset.

CDR1 is MDHEN, CDR2 SYDVKM, per germline. The CDR3 is 17 residues long. V dropped 2 bases and J dropped 7 bases, with 23 bases sitting between them. What was amplified from RNA transcripts were TCR beta CDR3 regions. TCR CDR3 underwent first-round RT-PCR with the HTBI primer set. Each CDR3 protein is one row after TCRdb ran MiXCR on the multiplex PCR reads. The sample consists of about 620,000 distinct CDR3 sequences, under 20% of them appearing once. PBMCs stemmed from around 9.3 ml fresh peripheral blood. The gene calls are TRBV28 and TRBJ1-1; D possibly corresponds to TRBD1 (5 bases). This TCR came from a woman in her twenties or thirties with Graves' hyperthyroidism. The sequenced sample consisted of blood. CDR3 amino acids: CASSLIPPNPNGGEAFF. Here the CDR3 DNA reads TGTGCCAGCAGTTTAATTCCCCCCAATCCAAATGGGGGTGAAGCTTTCTTT.